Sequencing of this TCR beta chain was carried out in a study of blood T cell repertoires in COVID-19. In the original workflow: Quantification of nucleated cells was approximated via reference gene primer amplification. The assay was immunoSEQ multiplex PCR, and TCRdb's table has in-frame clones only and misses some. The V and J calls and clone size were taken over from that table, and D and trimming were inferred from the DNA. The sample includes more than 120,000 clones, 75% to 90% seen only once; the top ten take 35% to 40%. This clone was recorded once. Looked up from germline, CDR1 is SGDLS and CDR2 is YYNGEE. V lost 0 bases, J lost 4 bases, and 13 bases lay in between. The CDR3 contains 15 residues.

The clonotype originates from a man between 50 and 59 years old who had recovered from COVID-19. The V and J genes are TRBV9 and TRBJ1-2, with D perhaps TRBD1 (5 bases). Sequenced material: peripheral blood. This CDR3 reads CASSVAWQGSYGYTF. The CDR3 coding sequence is TGTGCCAGCAGCGTAGCCTGGCAGGGCAGCTATGGCTACACCTTC.